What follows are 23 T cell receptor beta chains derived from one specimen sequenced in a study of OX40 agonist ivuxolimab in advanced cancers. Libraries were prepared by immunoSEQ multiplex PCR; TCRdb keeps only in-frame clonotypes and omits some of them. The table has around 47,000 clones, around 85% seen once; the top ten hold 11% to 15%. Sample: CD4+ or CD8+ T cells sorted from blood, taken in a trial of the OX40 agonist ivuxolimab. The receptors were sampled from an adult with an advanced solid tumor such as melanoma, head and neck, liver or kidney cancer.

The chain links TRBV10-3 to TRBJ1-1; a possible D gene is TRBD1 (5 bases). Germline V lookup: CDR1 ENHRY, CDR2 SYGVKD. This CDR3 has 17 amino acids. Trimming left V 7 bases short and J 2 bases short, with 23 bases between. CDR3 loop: CAIKGPAGSLDNTEAFF. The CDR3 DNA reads TGTGCCATCAAAGGCCCCGCAGGGTCCCTTGATAACACTGAAGCTTTCTTT.

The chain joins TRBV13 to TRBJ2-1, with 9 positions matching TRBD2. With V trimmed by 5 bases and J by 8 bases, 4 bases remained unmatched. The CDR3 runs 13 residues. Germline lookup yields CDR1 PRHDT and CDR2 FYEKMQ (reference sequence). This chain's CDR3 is CASSLGGGDEQFF. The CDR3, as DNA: TGTGCCAGCAGCCTGGGCGGGGGGGATGAGCAGTTCTTC.

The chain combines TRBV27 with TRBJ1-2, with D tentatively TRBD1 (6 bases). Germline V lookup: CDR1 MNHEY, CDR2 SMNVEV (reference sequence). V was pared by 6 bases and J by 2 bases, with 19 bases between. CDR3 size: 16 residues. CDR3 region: CASRMTGVSTNYGYTF. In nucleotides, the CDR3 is TGTGCCAGCAGGATGACAGGCGTCTCAACGAACTATGGCTACACCTTC.

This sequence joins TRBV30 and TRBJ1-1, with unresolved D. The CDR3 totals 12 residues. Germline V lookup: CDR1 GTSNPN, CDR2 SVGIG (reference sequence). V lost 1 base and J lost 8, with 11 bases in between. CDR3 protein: CAWSAGIAEAFF. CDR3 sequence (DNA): TGTGCCTGGAGTGCCGGGATTGCGGAAGCTTTCTTT.

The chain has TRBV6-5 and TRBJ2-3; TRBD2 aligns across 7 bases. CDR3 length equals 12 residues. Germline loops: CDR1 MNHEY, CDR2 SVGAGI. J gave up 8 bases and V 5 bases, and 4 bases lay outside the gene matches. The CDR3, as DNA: TGTGCCAGCAGTAGCGGGGAACTTACGCAGTATTTT. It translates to CASSSGELTQYF.

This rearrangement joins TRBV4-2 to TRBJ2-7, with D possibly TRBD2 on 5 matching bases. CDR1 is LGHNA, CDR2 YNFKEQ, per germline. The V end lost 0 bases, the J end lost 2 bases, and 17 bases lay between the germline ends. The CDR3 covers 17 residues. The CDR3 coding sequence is TGTGCCAGCAGCCAAGAGCTCTGGGGAGCGGCCGCCTACGAGCAGTACTTC. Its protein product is CASSQELWGAAAYEQYF.

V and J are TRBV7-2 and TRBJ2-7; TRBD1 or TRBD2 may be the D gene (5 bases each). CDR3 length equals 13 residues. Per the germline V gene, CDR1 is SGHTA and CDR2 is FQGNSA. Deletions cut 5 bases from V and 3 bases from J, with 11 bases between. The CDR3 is CASSRDRHYEQYF. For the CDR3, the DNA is TGTGCCAGCAGCCGGGACCGCCACTACGAGCAGTACTTC.

The CDR3 loop is CASSLALAGENTGELFF. CDR3 sequence (DNA): TGCGCCAGCAGCTTGGCTCTAGCGGGGGAGAACACCGGGGAGCTGTTTTTT. V is TRBV5-1 and J is TRBJ2-2; 10 nucleotides match TRBD2. Germline-derived CDR1 and CDR2 are SGHRS and YFSETQ. This CDR3 has 17 amino acids. J lost 1 base, V lost 0 bases, and 3 bases had no gene match. The full variable domain, rest sourced from reference TRBV5-1 and TRBJ2-2, is KAGVTQTPRYLIKTRGQQVTLSCSPISGHRSVSWYQQTPGQGLQFLFEYFSETQRNKGNFPGRFSGRQFSNSRSEMNVSTLELGDSALYLCASSLALAGENTGELFFGEGSRLTVL.

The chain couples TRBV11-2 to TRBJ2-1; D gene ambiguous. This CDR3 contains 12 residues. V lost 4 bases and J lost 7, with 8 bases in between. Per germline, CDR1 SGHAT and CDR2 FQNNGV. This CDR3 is CASSSHGNEQFF. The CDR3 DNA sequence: TGTGCCAGCAGCTCCCACGGGAATGAGCAGTTCTTC.

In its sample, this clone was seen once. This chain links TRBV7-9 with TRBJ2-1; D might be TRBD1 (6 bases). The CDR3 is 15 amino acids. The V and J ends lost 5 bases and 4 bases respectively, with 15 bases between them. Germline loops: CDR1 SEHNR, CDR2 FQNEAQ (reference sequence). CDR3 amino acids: CASSPPGQPYNEQFF. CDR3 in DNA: TGTGCCAGCAGCCCACCGGGACAACCATACAATGAGCAGTTCTTC.

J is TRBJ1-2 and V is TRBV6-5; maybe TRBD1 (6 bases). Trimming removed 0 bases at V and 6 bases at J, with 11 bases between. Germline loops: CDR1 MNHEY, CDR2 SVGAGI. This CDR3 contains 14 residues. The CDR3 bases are TGTGCCAGCAGTTACTCAGGGGGGGCGGATGGCTACACCTTC. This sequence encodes CASSYSGGADGYTF.

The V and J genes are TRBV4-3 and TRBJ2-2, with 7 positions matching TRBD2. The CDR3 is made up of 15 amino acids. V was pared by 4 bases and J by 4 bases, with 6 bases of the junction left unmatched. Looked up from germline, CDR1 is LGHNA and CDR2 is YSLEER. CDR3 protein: CASSPSWGGTGELFF. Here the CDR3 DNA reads TGCGCCAGCAGCCCCTCTTGGGGGGGCACCGGGGAGCTGTTTTTT.

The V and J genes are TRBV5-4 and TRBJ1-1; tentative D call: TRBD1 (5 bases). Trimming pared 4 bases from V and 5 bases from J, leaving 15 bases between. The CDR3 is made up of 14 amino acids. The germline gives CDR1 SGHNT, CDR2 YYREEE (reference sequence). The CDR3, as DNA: TGTGCCAGCAGCCCACAGGAGAAAGGGACTGAAGCTTTCTTT. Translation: CASSPQEKGTEAFF. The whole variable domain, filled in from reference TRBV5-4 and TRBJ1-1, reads ETGVTQSPTHLIKTRGQQVTLRCSSQSGHNTVSWYQQALGQGPQFIFQYYREEENGRGNFPPRFSGLQFPNYSSELNVNALELDDSALYLCASSPQEKGTEAFFGQGTRLTVV.

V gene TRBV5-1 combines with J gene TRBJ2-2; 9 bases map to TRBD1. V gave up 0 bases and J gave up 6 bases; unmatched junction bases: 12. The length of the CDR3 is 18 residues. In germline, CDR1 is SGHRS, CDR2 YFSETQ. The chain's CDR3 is CASSLATIGTGHSGELFF. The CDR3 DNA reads TGCGCCAGCAGCTTGGCCACAATTGGGACAGGGCACTCCGGGGAGCTGTTTTTT.

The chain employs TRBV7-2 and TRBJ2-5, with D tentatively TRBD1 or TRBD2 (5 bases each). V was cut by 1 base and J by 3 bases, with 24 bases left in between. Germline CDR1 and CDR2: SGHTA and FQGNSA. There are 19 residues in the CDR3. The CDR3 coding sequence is TGTGCCAGCAGCTTAGAAGACTACCCCGGGGCGGCCGTTAAAGAGACCCAGTACTTC. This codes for CASSLEDYPGAAVKETQYF.

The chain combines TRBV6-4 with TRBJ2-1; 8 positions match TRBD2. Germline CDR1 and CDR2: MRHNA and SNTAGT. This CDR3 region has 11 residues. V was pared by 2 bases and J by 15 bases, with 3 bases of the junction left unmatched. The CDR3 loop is CASSDAGGGFF. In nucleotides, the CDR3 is TGTGCCAGCAGTGACGCGGGGGGTGGGTTCTTC.

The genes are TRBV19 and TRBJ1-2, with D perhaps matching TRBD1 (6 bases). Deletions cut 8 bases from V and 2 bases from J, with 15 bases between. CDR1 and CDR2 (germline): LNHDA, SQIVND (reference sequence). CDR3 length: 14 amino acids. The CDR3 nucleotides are TGTGCCAGTTTGGGGGCGGGAATCAACTATGGCTACACCTTC. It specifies CASLGAGINYGYTF.

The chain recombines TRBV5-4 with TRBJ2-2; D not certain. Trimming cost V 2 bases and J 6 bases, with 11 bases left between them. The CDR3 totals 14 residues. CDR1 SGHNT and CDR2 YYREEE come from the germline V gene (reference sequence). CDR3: CASSFERLAGELFF. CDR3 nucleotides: TGTGCCAGCAGCTTCGAGAGACTGGCCGGGGAGCTGTTTTTT.

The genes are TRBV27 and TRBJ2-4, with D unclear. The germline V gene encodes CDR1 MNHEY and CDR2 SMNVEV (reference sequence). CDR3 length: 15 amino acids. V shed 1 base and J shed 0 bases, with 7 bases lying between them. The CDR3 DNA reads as TGTGCCAGCAGTTTATTGGATCTAGCCAAAAACATTCAGTACTTC. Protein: CASSLLDLAKNIQYF.

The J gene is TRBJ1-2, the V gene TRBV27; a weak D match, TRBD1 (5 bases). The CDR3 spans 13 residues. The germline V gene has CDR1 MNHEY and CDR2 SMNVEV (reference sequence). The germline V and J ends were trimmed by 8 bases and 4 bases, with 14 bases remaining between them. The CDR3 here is CASSAGAAYGYTF. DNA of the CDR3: TGTGCCAGCTCCGCCGGGGCGGCCTATGGCTACACCTTC.

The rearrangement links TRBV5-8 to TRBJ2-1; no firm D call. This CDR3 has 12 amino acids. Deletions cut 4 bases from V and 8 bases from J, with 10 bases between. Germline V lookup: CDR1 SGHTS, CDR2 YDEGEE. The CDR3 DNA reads TGTGCCAGCAGCCTGTATTGGTATGAGCAGTTCTTC. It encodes CASSLYWYEQFF.

The CDR3 coding sequence is TGTGCCAGTAGTATTTTAGGACAGGGCTACGAGCAGTACTTC. Translation gives CASSILGQGYEQYF. The chain links TRBV19 to TRBJ2-7; 8 nucleotides align to TRBD1. Germline V CDR1 and CDR2: LNHDA, SQIVND (reference sequence). J was trimmed by 3 bases and V by 3 bases; bases with no gene match: 4. The CDR3 is 14 residues long.

CDR3 sequence: CASSLVGGLNTEAFF. The CDR3 nucleotides read TGTGCCAGCAGCTTGGTCGGGGGACTGAACACTGAAGCTTTCTTT. The rearrangement uses TRBV5-8 and TRBJ1-1, with a tentative D call TRBD1 (5 bases). The length of the CDR3 is 15 residues. The germline gives CDR1 SGHTS, CDR2 YDEGEE. The V and J ends lost 0 bases and 0 bases respectively, with 9 bases between them.